This T cell receptor beta chain derives from a study of shared clonotypes between healthy human individuals. Study outcomes and limitations: With few donors, the genetic and exposure-history diversity represented was limited. Between a few donors, naive CD4 clonotypes were shared at a level of about 5%.

This clone came up a few times. The antigen is undetermined. This CDR3 is 19 amino acids long. The germline V gene encodes CDR1 SGHRS and CDR2 YFSETQ. The junction had 20 bases not matched to a gene; V was cut back by 4 bases and J by 3 bases. Method: immunoSEQ multiplex PCR; TCRdb's copy keeps in-frame clones and lacks some. The data contain 1.4 million to 1.5 million clones, 95% to 97% of them singletons. The sequenced material came from naive CD4+ T cells sorted from blood. Noted subset: CD45RA+ positively selected. V gene TRBV5-1 combines with J gene TRBJ2-7; 9 bases fit TRBD2. The sequence came from a young man in good health. The CDR3 sequence: CASSTTGFPTSGKFYEQYF. The CDR3 nucleotides are TGCGCCAGCAGCACGACAGGGTTTCCGACTAGCGGTAAGTTCTACGAGCAGTACTTC.